This note documents a single T cell receptor (beta chain) sequence. No cognate antigen has been identified for it. No much larger clone exists at a distance of one base, and base qualities are not known. Samples from volunteer blood donors who had recovered from COVID-19 were contributed by a second Seattle source. Whole blood was collected in K2EDTA tubes by collaborating institutions according to the institutions' own protocols. For TCRbeta analysis, collaborator samples were shipped as frozen whole blood, as isolated PBMCs, or as DNA extracted from either sample type. This sample stems from a study of blood T cell repertoires in COVID-19 (dated by TCRdb to about 2020). Notes on the research overall: Samples from collaborators originated in the United States, Italy and Spain and spanned both the acute and convalescent phases of COVID-19. The material from the prospective study consisted of cDNA or gDNA derived from T cells, B-cell-depleted T cells, or PBMCs. Deeply sampled blood TCRbeta repertoires from subjects exposed to, actively infected with, or recovered from COVID-19 were included in the dataset. A freely available public database, intended as a resource for researchers studying the immune response to SARS-CoV-2, is where the repertoires were released. The samples were drawn from the first 160 participants of the ongoing ImmuneRACE study and from 1,254 subjects provided by 6 global collaborators. The sample metadata nearly always contained a de-identified subject ID, COVID-19 status, age in years and sex. Where HLA class I and class II types were available, the types were taken from metadata supplied by the sample provider, not from assay-based typing.

TCRbeta CDR3 regions were amplified from genomic DNA by means of the immunoSEQ Assay, a bias-controlled multiplex PCR. The paper's processing steps were these. Within the assay, amplification of reference gene primers was used to estimate how many nucleated cells each sample contained. To quantify the absolute abundance of each unique TCRbeta CDR3 rearrangement, sequence reads were collapsed and filtered. For each sample, productive Simpson clonality was calculated as the square root of Simpson's diversity index over productive rearrangements. TCRdb took over this immuneACCESS table, retaining in-frame rearrangements with V and J assigned. Such tables are incomplete; in checked studies, under half of the missing clones stem from an unresolved V gene, and the remainder is unexplained. Clone size and V and J calls were adopted from that table, with D and trimming inferred from the DNA. This sample lists some 220,000 clones; around four fifths were detected once. The ten largest clones add up to roughly 5% of the sample.

Measured from the cysteine to the phenylalanine, the CDR3 is 15 residues long. Here the CDR3 DNA is all that survives: 45 bases in frame from base 1. The CDR1 and CDR2 encoded by the germline V gene are SGDLS and YYNGEE. The trim is 1 base for V and 0 bases for J, with a gap of 10 bases between the germline ends. Results the study describes overall, beyond this receptor: Clinical and demographic metadata were provided uncurated, with the amount varying by source and participant.

Material for sequencing was peripheral blood. The chain is made from TRBV9 and TRBJ1-1; the D gene is not confidently resolved. This TCR came from a woman aged 55 to 70 who had recovered from COVID-19. CDR3 reads: CASSVQNSLNTEAFF. Read as DNA, the sequence is TGTGCCAGCAGCGTACAGAACAGCTTGAACACTGAAGCTTTCTTT.